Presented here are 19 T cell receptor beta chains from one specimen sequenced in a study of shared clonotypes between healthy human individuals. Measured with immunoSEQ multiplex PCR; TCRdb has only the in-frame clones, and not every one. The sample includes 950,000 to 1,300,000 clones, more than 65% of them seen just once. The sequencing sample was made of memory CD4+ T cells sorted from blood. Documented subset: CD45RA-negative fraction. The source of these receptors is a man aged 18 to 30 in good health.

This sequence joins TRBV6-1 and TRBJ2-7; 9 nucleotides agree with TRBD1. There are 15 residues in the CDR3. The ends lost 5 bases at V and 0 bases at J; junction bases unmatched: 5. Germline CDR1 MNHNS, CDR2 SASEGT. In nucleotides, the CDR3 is TGTGCCAGCAGTCTTCGGACAGGGGTCTCCTACGAGCAGTACTTC. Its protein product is CASSLRTGVSYEQYF.

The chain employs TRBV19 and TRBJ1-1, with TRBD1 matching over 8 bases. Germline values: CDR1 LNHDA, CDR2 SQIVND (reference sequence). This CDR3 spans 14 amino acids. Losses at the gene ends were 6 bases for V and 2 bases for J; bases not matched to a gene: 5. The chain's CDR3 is CASSRDRINTEAFF. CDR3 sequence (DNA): TGTGCCAGTAGCCGGGACAGGATTAACACTGAAGCTTTCTTT.

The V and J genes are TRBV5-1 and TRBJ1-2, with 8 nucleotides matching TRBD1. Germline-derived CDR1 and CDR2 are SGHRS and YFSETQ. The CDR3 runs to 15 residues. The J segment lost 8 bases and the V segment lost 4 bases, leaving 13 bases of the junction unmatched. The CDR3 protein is CASSAGTGGLYGYTF. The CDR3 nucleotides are TGCGCCAGCAGCGCCGGAACAGGGGGTCTCTACGGCTACACCTTC.

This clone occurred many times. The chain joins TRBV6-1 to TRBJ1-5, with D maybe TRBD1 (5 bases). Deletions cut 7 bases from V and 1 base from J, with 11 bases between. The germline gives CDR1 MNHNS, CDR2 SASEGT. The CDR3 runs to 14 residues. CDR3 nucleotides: TGTGCCAGCAAGAAGGGGCTAAGCAATCAGCCCCAGCATTTT. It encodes CASKKGLSNQPQHF.

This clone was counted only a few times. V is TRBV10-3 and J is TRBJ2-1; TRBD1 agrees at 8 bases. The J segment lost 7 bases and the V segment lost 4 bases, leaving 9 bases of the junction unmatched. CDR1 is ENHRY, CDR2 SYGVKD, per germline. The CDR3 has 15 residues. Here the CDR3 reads CAISGTGQVGNEQFF. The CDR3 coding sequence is TGTGCCATCAGTGGAACGGGACAGGTGGGGAATGAGCAGTTCTTC.

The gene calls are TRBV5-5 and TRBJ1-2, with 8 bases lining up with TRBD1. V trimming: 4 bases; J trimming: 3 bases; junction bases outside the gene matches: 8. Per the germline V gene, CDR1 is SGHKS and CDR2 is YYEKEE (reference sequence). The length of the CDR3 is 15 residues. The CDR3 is CASSPGQGTYYGYTF. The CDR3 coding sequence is TGTGCCAGCAGCCCCGGACAGGGCACCTACTATGGCTACACCTTC.

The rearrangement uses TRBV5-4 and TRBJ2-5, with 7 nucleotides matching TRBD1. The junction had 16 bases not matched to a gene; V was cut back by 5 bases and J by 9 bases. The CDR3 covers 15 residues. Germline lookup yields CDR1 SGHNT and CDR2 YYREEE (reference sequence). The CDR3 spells CASSLATGTAGAQYF. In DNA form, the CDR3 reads TGTGCCAGCAGTCTCGCCACCGGGACAGCCGGTGCCCAGTACTTC.

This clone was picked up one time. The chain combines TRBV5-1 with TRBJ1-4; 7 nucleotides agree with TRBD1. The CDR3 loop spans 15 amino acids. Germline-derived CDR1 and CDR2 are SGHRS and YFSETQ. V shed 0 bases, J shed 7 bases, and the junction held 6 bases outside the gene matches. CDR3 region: CASSLEGGAGEKLFF. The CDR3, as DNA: TGCGCCAGCAGCTTGGAAGGGGGCGCGGGTGAAAAACTGTTTTTT.

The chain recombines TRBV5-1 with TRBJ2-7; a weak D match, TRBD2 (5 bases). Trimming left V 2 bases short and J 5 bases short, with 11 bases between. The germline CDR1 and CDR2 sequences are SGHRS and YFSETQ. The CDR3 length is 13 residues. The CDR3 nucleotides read TGCGCCAGCAGCTTCGGGAAAAGTAACGAGCAGTACTTC. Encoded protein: CASSFGKSNEQYF.

CDR3 region: CASSPPNNYGYGYTF. The CDR3 bases are TGTGCCAGCAGCCCGCCCAACAACTACGGCTATGGCTACACCTTC. The chain joins TRBV7-9 to TRBJ1-2; D is unresolved. V lost 5 bases, J lost 4 bases, and 17 bases lay in between. Germline CDR1 reads SEHNR; CDR2 reads FQNEAQ (reference sequence). This CDR3 has 15 residues.

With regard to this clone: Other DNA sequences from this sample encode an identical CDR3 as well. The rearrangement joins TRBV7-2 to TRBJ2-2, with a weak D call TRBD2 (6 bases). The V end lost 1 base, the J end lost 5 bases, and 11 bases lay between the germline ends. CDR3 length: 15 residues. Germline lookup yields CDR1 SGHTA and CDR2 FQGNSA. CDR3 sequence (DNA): TGTGCCAGCAGCTTAGGGCAGGGAGGAACCGGGGAGCTGTTTTTT. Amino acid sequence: CASSLGQGGTGELFF.

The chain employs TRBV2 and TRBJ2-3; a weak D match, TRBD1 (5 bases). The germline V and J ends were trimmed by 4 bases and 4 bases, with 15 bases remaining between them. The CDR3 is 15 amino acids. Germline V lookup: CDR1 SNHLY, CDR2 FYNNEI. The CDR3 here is CASSGNRLLADTQYF. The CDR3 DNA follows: TGTGCCAGCAGTGGGAACAGGCTCTTGGCAGATACGCAGTATTTT. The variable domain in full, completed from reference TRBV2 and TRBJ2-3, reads EPEVTQTPSHQVTQMGQEVILRCVPISNHLYFYWYRQILGQKVEFLVSFYNNEISEKSEIFDDQFSVERPDGSNFTLKIRSTKLEDSAMYFCASSGNRLLADTQYFGPGTRLTVL.

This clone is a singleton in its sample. The CDR3 reads CASGLGNSEAFF. The CDR3 coding sequence is TGTGCTAGTGGTTTGGGCAATTCTGAAGCTTTCTTT. The chain links TRBV12-5 to TRBJ1-1, with D unresolved. V was pared by 1 base and J by 6 bases, with 6 bases between. This CDR3 spans 12 amino acids. Germline lookup yields CDR1 LGHNT and CDR2 FRNRAP. The full variable domain, completed using reference TRBV12-5 and TRBJ1-1, is DARVTQTPRHKVTEMGQEVTMRCQPILGHNTVFWYRQTMMQGLELLAYFRNRAPLDDSGMPKDRFSAEMPDATLATLKIQPSEPRDSAVYFCASGLGNSEAFFGQGTRLTVV.

The CDR3 reads CSARAPGEQYF. CDR3 coding DNA: TGCAGTGCTAGAGCTCCAGGGGAGCAGTACTTC. The genes are TRBV20-1 and TRBJ2-7; D is perhaps TRBD1 (5 bases). This CDR3 is 11 amino acids long. The V end was cut by 1 base, the J end by 7 bases, with 8 bases between. Looked up from germline, CDR1 is DFQATT and CDR2 is SNEGSKA (reference sequence).

In DNA, the CDR3 is TGTGCCTGGAGTTTCGCAAACGAGCAGTACTTC. Its translation: CAWSFANEQYF. This chain connects TRBV30 to TRBJ2-7; no clear D. CDR3 length equals 11 residues. Trimming took 2 bases from V and 5 from J, leaving 7 bases between them. Germline CDR1 reads GTSNPN; CDR2 reads SVGIG (reference sequence).

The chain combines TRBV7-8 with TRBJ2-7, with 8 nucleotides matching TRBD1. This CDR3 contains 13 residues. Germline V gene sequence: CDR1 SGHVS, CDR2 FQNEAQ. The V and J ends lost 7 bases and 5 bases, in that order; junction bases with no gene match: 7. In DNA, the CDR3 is TGTGCCAGCACCCCAGGGGGCTGGGACGAGCAGTACTTC. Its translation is CASTPGGWDEQYF.

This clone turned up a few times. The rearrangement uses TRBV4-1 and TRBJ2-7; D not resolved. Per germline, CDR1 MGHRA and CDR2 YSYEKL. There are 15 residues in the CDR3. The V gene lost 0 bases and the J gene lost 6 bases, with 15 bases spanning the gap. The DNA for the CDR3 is TGCGCCAGCAGCCAAGAGGCTTGGGCGAGTTTCGAGCAGTACTTC. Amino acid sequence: CASSQEAWASFEQYF.

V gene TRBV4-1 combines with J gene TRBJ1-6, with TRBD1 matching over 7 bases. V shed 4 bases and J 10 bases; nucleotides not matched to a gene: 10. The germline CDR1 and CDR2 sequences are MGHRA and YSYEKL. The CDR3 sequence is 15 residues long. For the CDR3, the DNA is TGCGCCAGCAGCCTGTGGACAGGCGGTGAATCACCCCTCCACTTT. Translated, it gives CASSLWTGGESPLHF.

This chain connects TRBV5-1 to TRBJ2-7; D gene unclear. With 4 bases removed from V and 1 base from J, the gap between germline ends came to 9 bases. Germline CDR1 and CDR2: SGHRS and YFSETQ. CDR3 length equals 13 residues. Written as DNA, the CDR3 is TGCGCCAGCAGCCCTCAGGTTTCCTACGAGCAGTACTTC. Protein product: CASSPQVSYEQYF.